These 21 T cell receptor beta chains were all obtained from the same sample, sequenced in a study of blood T cell repertoires in COVID-19. The table came from immunoSEQ multiplex PCR; TCRdb's copy has only in-frame clones and leaves some out. Of 150,000 to 200,000 clones listed, 75% to 85% are singletons. The sequencing input was PBMCs or T cells enriched from blood (not recorded which). The origin of the receptors is a man in his fifties or sixties who had recovered from COVID-19.

This clone has more than one count but fewer than ten. This chain connects TRBV6-5 to TRBJ1-2, with D unresolved. V was shortened by 7 bases and J by 8 bases, with 17 bases between the two germline ends. CDR1 and CDR2 (germline): MNHEY, SVGAGI. The CDR3 is 13 residues long. CDR3 loop: CASILQLSGGYTF. DNA for the CDR3: TGTGCCAGCATCCTACAGTTAAGCGGCGGCTACACCTTC.

The V and J genes are TRBV4-1 and TRBJ1-5; tentatively, D is TRBD1 (5 bases). Germline loops: CDR1 MGHRA, CDR2 YSYEKL. The CDR3 contains 16 residues. Trimming pared 0 bases from V and 2 bases from J, leaving 11 bases between. The CDR3 nucleotides are TGCGCCAGCAGCCAAGAACTCAGGGCGGGCAATCAGCCCCAGCATTTT. Protein: CASSQELRAGNQPQHF.

The chain has TRBV10-3 and TRBJ1-5, with TRBD1 matching 8 bases. V trimming: 11 bases; J trimming: 5 bases; junction bases outside the gene matches: 8. Germline-derived CDR1 and CDR2 are ENHRY and SYGVKD. CDR3 size: 13 residues. CDR3 loop: CAASGQGDQPQHF. The CDR3 nucleotides read TGTGCCGCCAGCGGACAGGGTGATCAGCCCCAGCATTTT.

The chain carries TRBV25-1 and TRBJ2-1, with 8 bases identical to TRBD2. The CDR3 is made up of 18 amino acids. V was pared by 7 bases and J by 0 bases, with 14 bases of the junction left unmatched. Germline V CDR1 and CDR2: MGHDK, SYGVNS. The CDR3 DNA follows: TGTGCCAGCATCCACTCTAATAGCGGGGTTAGCTCCTACAATGAGCAGTTCTTC. This gives the protein CASIHSNSGVSSYNEQFF.

V gene TRBV30 combines with J gene TRBJ1-2, with a tentative D call TRBD1 (6 bases). Germline loops: CDR1 GTSNPN, CDR2 SVGIG (reference sequence). V was cut by 4 bases and J by 7 bases, with 16 bases left in between. There are 13 residues in the CDR3. DNA of the CDR3: TGTGCCTGGACAGTGTTGGGGGCTTTTGGCTACACCTTC. This translates into CAWTVLGAFGYTF.

The gene calls are TRBV4-1 and TRBJ1-5; perhaps TRBD1 as D (5 bases). This CDR3 spans 14 amino acids. Germline V CDR1 and CDR2: MGHRA, YSYEKL. The V gene lost 6 bases and the J gene lost 0 bases, with 9 bases spanning the gap. For the CDR3, the DNA is TGCGCCAGCAGACAGGAATATAGCAATCAGCCCCAGCATTTT. This encodes CASRQEYSNQPQHF.

V usage is TRBV6-5 and J usage is TRBJ2-2, with D perhaps TRBD2 (6 bases). The germline V gene has CDR1 MNHEY and CDR2 SVGAGI. This CDR3 is built from 14 residues. Trimming removed 6 bases from V and 5 bases from J, with 13 bases in between. CDR3 residues: CASSSGRGTGELFF. DNA for the CDR3: TGTGCCAGCAGCTCAGGTCGGGGGACCGGGGAGCTGTTTTTT.

The chain joins TRBV10-2 to TRBJ1-1; D gene uncertain. The germline V gene encodes CDR1 WSHSY and CDR2 SAAADI. The CDR3 is 14 residues long. The V and J ends lost 3 bases and 1 base respectively, with 9 bases between them. The CDR3 DNA follows: TGCGCCAGCAGTGAAAACGGAGGGAACACTGAAGCTTTCTTT. Translating gives CASSENGGNTEAFF.

V gene TRBV9 combines with J gene TRBJ2-5; possibly TRBD2 for D (6 bases). The V and J ends lost 2 bases and 1 base respectively, with 12 bases between them. The CDR3 loop spans 15 amino acids. Germline V gene sequence: CDR1 SGDLS, CDR2 YYNGEE. The chain's CDR3 is CASSVLISGQETQYF. The CDR3 region has the DNA TGTGCCAGCAGCGTCCTTATTAGCGGCCAAGAGACCCAGTACTTC.

The V gene is TRBV12-3 or TRBV12-4, the J gene TRBJ2-4; D gene uncertain. The CDR3 covers 13 residues. The V and J ends lost 7 bases and 12 bases respectively, with 19 bases between them. Written as DNA, the CDR3 is TGTGCCAGCATTACATCCACCGGGTCCCGTCAGTACTTC. Its protein product is CASITSTGSRQYF.

V is TRBV7-3 and J is TRBJ2-3; TRBD2 might be the D (5 bases). CDR3 length equals 12 residues. V was trimmed by 5 bases and J by 6 bases, leaving 9 bases between them. Germline V lookup: CDR1 SGHTA, CDR2 FQGTGA. CDR3 residues: CASSASRDTQYF. As DNA, the CDR3 is TGTGCCAGCAGCGCTAGCAGGGATACGCAGTATTTT.

V usage is TRBV6-1 and J usage is TRBJ1-5; TRBD1 is a possible D gene (5 bases). CDR1 is MNHNS and CDR2 is SASEGT in the germline V gene. The ends were cut back, 3 bases at V and 0 bases at J, with 18 bases in the middle. The CDR3 consists of 18 residues. This chain's CDR3 is CASSDKGLRLNSNQPQHF. The DNA of the CDR3 is TGTGCCAGCAGTGATAAGGGGCTCCGTCTTAATAGCAATCAGCCCCAGCATTTT.

This chain connects TRBV3-1 (or the pseudogene TRBV3-2) to TRBJ2-3; 8 nucleotides match TRBD2. V lost 4 bases to trimming and J lost 3 bases; unmatched junction nucleotides: 3. The CDR3 is 14 residues long. Germline CDR1 is LGHDT and CDR2 is YNNKEL (reference sequence). The DNA for the CDR3 is TGTGCCAGCAGCCGCAGCGGGGGAACAGATACGCAGTATTTT. It yields the protein CASSRSGGTDTQYF.

The V and J genes are TRBV19 and TRBJ2-6; D remains unclear. The CDR3 is 15 amino acids. Germline CDR1 LNHDA, CDR2 SQIVND (reference sequence). Between the trimmed V and J ends, which lost 7 bases and 0 bases, there was a span of 10 bases. Written as DNA, the CDR3 is TGTGCCAGTATCCAGATCTCCTCTGGGGCCAACGTCCTGACTTTC. This codes for CASIQISSGANVLTF.

The V call is TRBV19, the J call TRBJ2-5, with 10 positions matching TRBD2. CDR3 size: 15 residues. CDR1 is LNHDA and CDR2 is SQIVND in the germline V gene (reference sequence). V lost 3 bases to trimming and J lost 5 bases; unmatched junction nucleotides: 6. CDR3 DNA: TGTGCCAGTAGTATCGAGCGGGGGGGCCGGGAGACCCAGTACTTC. It codes for CASSIERGGRETQYF.

The gene calls are TRBV2 and TRBJ2-7; D is unresolved. The CDR3 has 11 residues. Trimming shortened V by 4 bases and J by 3 bases, and 4 bases separated the two germline ends. Germline CDR1 reads SNHLY; CDR2 reads FYNNEI. CDR3 nucleotide sequence: TGTGCCAGCAGTGGGCACTACGAGCAGTACTTC. As protein: CASSGHYEQYF.

The CDR3 loop reads CASSQEIGSRGFLPSSSYEQYF. As DNA, the CDR3 is TGCGCCAGCAGCCAAGAGATTGGGTCTCGGGGGTTTCTACCCTCGAGCTCCTACGAGCAGTACTTC. The chain uses TRBV4-1 and TRBJ2-7, with D possibly matching TRBD2 (6 bases). Trimming cost V 0 bases and J 0 bases, with 30 bases left between them. This CDR3 region has 22 residues. Germline CDR1 and CDR2: MGHRA and YSYEKL.

The chain recombines TRBV9 with TRBJ2-1; 7 bases match TRBD2. J lost 1 base, V lost 4 bases, and 5 bases had no gene match. The length of the CDR3 is 15 residues. CDR1 and CDR2 from the germline V gene are SGDLS and YYNGEE. CDR3 loop: CASSTSSGSYNEQFF. The CDR3 nucleotides read TGTGCCAGCAGCACTTCTAGCGGATCCTACAATGAGCAGTTCTTC.

The chain links TRBV5-6 to TRBJ2-3; a possible D gene is TRBD1 (6 bases). The V end lost 2 bases, the J end lost 1 base, and 11 bases lay between the germline ends. Germline CDR1 SGHDT, CDR2 YYEEEE. This CDR3 has 15 residues. The CDR3 region is CASSFTQGGTDTQYF. CDR3 nucleotide sequence: TGTGCCAGCAGCTTTACACAGGGTGGCACAGATACGCAGTATTTT.

This rearrangement joins TRBV28 to TRBJ1-5; no reliable D call. This CDR3 spans 13 amino acids. From germline, CDR1 is MDHEN and CDR2 SYDVKM. V lost 6 bases to trimming and J lost 4 bases, with 10 bases between them. The DNA of the CDR3 is TGTGCCAGCAGCGAATCCGGGAATCAGCCCCAGCATTTT. Protein sequence: CASSESGNQPQHF.

This chain's CDR3 is CASSPSSGSSYEQYF. In DNA form, the CDR3 reads TGTGCCAGCAGCCCAAGTTCGGGATCCTCCTACGAGCAGTACTTC. The chain uses TRBV5-4 and TRBJ2-7; tentative D call: TRBD2 (5 bases). In germline, CDR1 is SGHNT, CDR2 YYREEE (reference sequence). V was clipped by 4 bases and J by 0 bases, with 14 bases between them. The CDR3 spans 15 residues.